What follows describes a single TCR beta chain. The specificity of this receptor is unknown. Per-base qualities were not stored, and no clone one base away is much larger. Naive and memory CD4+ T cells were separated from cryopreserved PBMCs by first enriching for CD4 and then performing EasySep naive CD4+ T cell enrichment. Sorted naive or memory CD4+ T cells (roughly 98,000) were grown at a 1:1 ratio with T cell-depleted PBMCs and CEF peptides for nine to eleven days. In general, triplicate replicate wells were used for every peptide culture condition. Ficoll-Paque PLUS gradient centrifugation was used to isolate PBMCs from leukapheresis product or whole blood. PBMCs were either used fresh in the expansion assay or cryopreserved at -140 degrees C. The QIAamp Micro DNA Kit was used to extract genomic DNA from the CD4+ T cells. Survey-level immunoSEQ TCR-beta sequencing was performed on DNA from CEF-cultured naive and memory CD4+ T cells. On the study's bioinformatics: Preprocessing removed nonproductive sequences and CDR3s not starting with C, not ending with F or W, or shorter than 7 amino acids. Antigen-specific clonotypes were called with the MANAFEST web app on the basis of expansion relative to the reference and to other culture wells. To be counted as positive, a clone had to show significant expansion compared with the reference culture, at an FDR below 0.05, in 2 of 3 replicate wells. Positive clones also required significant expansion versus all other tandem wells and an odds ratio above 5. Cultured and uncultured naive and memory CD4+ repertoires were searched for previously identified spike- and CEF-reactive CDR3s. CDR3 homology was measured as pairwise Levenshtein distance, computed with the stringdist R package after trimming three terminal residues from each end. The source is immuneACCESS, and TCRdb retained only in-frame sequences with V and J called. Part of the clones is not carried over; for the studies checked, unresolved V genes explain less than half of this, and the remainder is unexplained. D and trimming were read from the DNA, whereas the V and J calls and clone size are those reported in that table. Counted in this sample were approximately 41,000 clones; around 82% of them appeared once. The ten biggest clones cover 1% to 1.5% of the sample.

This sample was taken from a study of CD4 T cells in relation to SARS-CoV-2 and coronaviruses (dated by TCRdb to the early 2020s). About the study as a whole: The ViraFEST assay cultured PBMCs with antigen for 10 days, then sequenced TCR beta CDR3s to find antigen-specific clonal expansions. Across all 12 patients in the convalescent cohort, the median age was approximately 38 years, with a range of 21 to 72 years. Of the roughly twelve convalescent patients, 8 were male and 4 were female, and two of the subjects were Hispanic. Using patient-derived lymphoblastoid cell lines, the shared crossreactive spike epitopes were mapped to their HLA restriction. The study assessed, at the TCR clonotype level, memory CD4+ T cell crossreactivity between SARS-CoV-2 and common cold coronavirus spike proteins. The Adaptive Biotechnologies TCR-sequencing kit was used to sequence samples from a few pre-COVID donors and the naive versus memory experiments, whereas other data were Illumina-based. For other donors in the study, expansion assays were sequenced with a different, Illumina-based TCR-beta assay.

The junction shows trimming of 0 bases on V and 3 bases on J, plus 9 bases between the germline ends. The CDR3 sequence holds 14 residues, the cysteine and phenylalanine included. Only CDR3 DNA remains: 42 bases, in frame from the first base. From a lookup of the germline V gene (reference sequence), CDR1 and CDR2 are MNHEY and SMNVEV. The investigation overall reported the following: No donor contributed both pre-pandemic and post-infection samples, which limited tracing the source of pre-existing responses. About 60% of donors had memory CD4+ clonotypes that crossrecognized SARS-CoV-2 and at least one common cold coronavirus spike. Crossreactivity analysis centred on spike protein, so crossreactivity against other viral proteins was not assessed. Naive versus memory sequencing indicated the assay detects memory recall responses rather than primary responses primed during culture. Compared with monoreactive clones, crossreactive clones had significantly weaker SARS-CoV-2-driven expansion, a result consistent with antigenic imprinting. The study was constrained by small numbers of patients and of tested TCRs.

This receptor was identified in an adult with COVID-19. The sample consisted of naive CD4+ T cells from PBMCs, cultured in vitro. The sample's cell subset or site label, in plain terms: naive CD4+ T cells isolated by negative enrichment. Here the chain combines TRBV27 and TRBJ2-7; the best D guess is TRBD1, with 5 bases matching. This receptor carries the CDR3 CASSLSMGLYEQYF. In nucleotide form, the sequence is TGTGCCAGCAGTTTATCGATGGGGCTCTACGAGCAGTACTTC.